This T cell receptor beta chain was captured by sequencing in a study of T cell repertoires in cytomegalovirus infection. As for the study in general: HLA-B-restricted CMV epitopes that are well studied, plus recently identified HLA-C-restricted ones, were used by the study.

Notes on the study in general: The ex vivo response was dominated by HLA-C-restricted CMV-specific TCR beta clonotypes.

V shed 8 bases and J shed 2 bases, with 19 bases lying between them. The CDR3 consists of 15 residues. CDR1 is SEHNR and CDR2 is FQNEAQ in the germline V gene (reference sequence). TCRdb fed the reads into MiXCR, producing one record per CDR3 protein. This sample has some 120,000 distinct CDR3 sequences, with more than 30% found just once. A note on this clonotype: The antigen remains unidentified.

The sample here was CD8+ T cells from cultured PBMCs, taken from culture after CMV antigen stimulation. The chain links TRBV7-9 to TRBJ2-7; either TRBD1 or TRBD2 may supply D (5 bases each). The TCR sequence derives from a human donor in good health (CMV status not recorded). Some clones in this sample may be carry-over from other donors' samples. The CDR3 here is CASSSSGTDPYEQYF. Written as DNA, the CDR3 is TGTGCCAGCTCCTCCTCCGGGACGGATCCCTACGAGCAGTACTTC. Full variable domain (remainder filled in from reference TRBV7-9 and TRBJ2-7): DTGVSQNPRHKITKRGQNVTFRCDPISEHNRLYWYRQTLGQGPEFLTYFQNEAQLEKSRLLSDRFSAERPKGSFSTLEIQRTEQGDSAMYLCASSSSGTDPYEQYFGPGTRLTVT.